This is a list of T cell receptor beta chains from one sample in a study of T cells after posttransplantation cyclophosphamide. Sequenced by immunoSEQ multiplex PCR; TCRdb stores in-frame clones only, minus some. The sample lists over 10,000 clones, none appearing once, the ten largest making up 25% to 30%. Sequencing used PBMCs, obtained after allogeneic stem cell transplant with posttransplant cyclophosphamide. These receptors all come from a female patient between 40 and 50 years old who received an allogeneic stem cell transplant from an unrelated donor, was CMV-positive, and had acute GVHD only. The T cells may partly be graft donor cells. Both conserved end residues are part of each CDR3. The D gene is left open where the match is weak. Only some rows state a clone size, as once, few, many or a class for expanded clones.

cdr3_aa cdr3_nt clone_size j_call d_call v_call
CASSLVGRQADTQYF TGTGCCAGCAGTTTAGTAGGCAGACAGGCAGATACGCAGTATTTT few TRBJ2-3 NA TRBV28
CASRRGTSGSLDTQYF TGTGCCAGCAGGAGAGGGACTAGCGGGAGTCTAGATACGCAGTATTTT medium-sized TRBJ2-3 TRBD2 TRBV2
CASSKPGGETQYF TGTGCCAGCAGTAAACCGGGCGGGGAGACCCAGTACTTC many TRBJ2-5 NA TRBV6-5
CASSHPRERAEVYTF TGTGCCAGCAGTCACCCAAGAGAGAGGGCAGAGGTCTACACCTTC many TRBJ1-2 NA TRBV28
CASIPTGQGWNTEAFF TGCGCCAGCATCCCGACGGGACAGGGATGGAACACTGAAGCTTTCTTT hyperexpanded TRBJ1-1 TRBD1 TRBV10-1
CASRKTGSDYEQYF TGTGCCAGCAGAAAAACGGGCAGCGACTACGAGCAGTACTTC few TRBJ2-7 NA TRBV7-2
CASGREGNQPQHF TGTGCCAGCGGTAGGGAGGGCAATCAGCCCCAGCATTTT many TRBJ1-5 NA TRBV28
CASSSPGTEFLTDPTF TGTGCCAGCAGTTCCCCCGGGACAGAATTCCTCACTGATCCGACTTTT many TRBJ2-3 TRBD1 TRBV27
CASRSPVGRRTYEQYF TGTGCCAGCAGGTCACCGGTCGGGAGACGGACCTACGAGCAGTACTTC many TRBJ2-7 NA TRBV28
CASSLSGQRRGNSPLHF TGTGCCAGCAGTCTCAGCGGGCAGCGAAGGGGTAATTCACCCCTCCACTTT many TRBJ1-6 NA TRBV27
CASSLEFGSPYEQYF TGTGCCAGCAGCTTGGAGTTCGGTTCGCCCTACGAGCAGTACTTC many TRBJ2-7 NA TRBV5-6
CASTSPGLTEAFF TGTGCCAGCACCTCTCCAGGGCTCACTGAAGCTTTCTTT many TRBJ1-1 NA TRBV28
CASSFKTSGSNEQFF TGTGCCAGCAGTTTTAAGACTAGCGGGTCAAATGAGCAGTTCTTC medium-sized TRBJ2-1 TRBD2 TRBV28
CASSPGTSGTNEQFF TGTGCCAGCAGCCCTGGGACTAGCGGGACCAATGAGCAGTTCTTC few TRBJ2-1 TRBD2 TRBV7-9
CASSLGQGVTYEQYF TGCGCCAGCAGCTTGGGACAGGGTGTCACCTACGAGCAGTACTTC many TRBJ2-7 TRBD1 TRBV5-1
CASSFEYNEQFF TGTGCCAGCAGTTTTGAGTACAATGAGCAGTTCTTC medium-sized TRBJ2-1 NA TRBV28
CASTRGSRVEQFF TGCGCCAGCACGCGCGGGAGTAGGGTTGAGCAGTTCTTC many TRBJ2-1 TRBD2 TRBV5-1
CASSDRAGGSDTQYF TGTGCCAGCAGTGACCGGGCGGGAGGTTCAGATACGCAGTATTTT many TRBJ2-3 TRBD2 TRBV6-1
CASSEAEAGRDLFTDTQYF TGTGCCAGCAGTGAAGCGGAGGCCGGGCGGGACCTATTCACAGATACGCAGTATTTT few TRBJ2-3 NA TRBV6-1
CASSYSSGVSSYEQYF TGTGCCAGCAGTTACTCTAGCGGCGTCAGCTCCTACGAGCAGTACTTC NA TRBJ2-7 NA TRBV6-5
CASSEQAGESSYNEQFF TGCGCCAGCAGTGAACAGGCGGGGGAAAGCTCCTACAATGAGCAGTTCTTC few TRBJ2-1 TRBD2 TRBV10-1
CSVGTGENYGYTF TGCAGCGTCGGGACAGGGGAAAACTATGGCTACACCTTC NA TRBJ1-2 TRBD1 TRBV29-1
CASSQDLSEQYF TGTGCCAGCAGCCAAGATCTGAGCGAGCAGTACTTC NA TRBJ2-7 NA TRBV4-2
CASSFAYSGRAFDEQFF TGTGCCAGTAGTTTCGCGTATAGCGGGAGGGCATTCGATGAGCAGTTCTTC NA TRBJ2-1 TRBD2 TRBV19
CAISDGLLSSYEQYF TGTGCCATCAGTGACGGACTCTTGAGCTCCTACGAGCAGTACTTC many TRBJ2-7 NA TRBV10-3
CASRRESRAIDEQFF TGTGCCAGCAGACGAGAGAGCAGGGCGATCGATGAGCAGTTCTTC NA TRBJ2-1 NA TRBV7-8
CASSPFSDTGNTGELFF TGTGCCAGCAGTCCCTTCTCTGATACAGGGAACACCGGGGAGCTGTTTTTT many TRBJ2-2 NA TRBV27
CASSLEGLAAYNEQFF TGTGCCAGCAGCTTAGAGGGACTAGCGGCCTACAATGAGCAGTTCTTC NA TRBJ2-1 TRBD2 TRBV11-2
CASSTLTPTGTVYSPLHF TGTGCCAGCAGCACCCTTACCCCCACCGGGACAGTATATTCACCCCTCCACTTT many TRBJ1-6 TRBD1 TRBV2
CASSLNGGGDETQYF TGTGCCAGCAGCTTAAATGGGGGAGGCGATGAGACCCAGTACTTC NA TRBJ2-5 NA TRBV7-3
CASSLELSGLSNYGYTF TGCGCCAGCAGCTTGGAGTTAAGTGGGCTATCTAACTATGGCTACACCTTC many TRBJ1-2 NA TRBV5-1
CASHSSGNTIYF TGTGCCAGCCATAGCTCTGGAAACACCATATATTTT many TRBJ1-3 NA TRBV6-1
CASSEVRRSGAFF TGTGCCAGCAGTGAAGTTCGGCGTTCGGGAGCTTTCTTT many TRBJ1-1 NA TRBV2
CASSRYRQETQYF TGCGCCAGCAGCCGCTACAGGCAAGAGACCCAGTACTTC many TRBJ2-5 NA TRBV5-1
CASSAGGPGEQFF TGTGCCAGCAGTGCGGGGGGGCCGGGAGAGCAGTTCTTC NA TRBJ2-1 TRBD2 TRBV2
CASSVRRNEQFF TGTGCCAGCAGTGTGCGGCGGAATGAGCAGTTCTTC many TRBJ2-1 NA TRBV2
CASRSGSPLYSNQPQHF TGTGCCAGCAGATCAGGGTCACCTTTGTATAGCAATCAGCCCCAGCATTTT few TRBJ1-5 NA TRBV27
CASSPTTGRISGANVLTF TGTGCCAGCAGCCCCACAACAGGGCGAATTTCTGGGGCCAACGTCCTGACTTTC few TRBJ2-6 NA TRBV7-3
CASTLGVSGNTIYF TGTGCCAGCACCCTGGGCGTCTCTGGAAACACCATATATTTT many TRBJ1-3 NA TRBV7-9
CASSPPEGGRATEAFF TGTGCCAGCAGCCCCCCAGAGGGCGGAAGGGCCACTGAAGCTTTCTTT many TRBJ1-1 NA TRBV9
CASSSPQGAGNEQFF TGTGCCAGCAGCTCCCCGCAGGGGGCGGGCAATGAGCAGTTCTTC many TRBJ2-1 TRBD1 TRBV7-6
CASSFRQNTGELFF TGTGCCAGCAGCTTCCGACAGAACACCGGGGAGCTGTTTTTT many TRBJ2-2 NA TRBV7-6
CASSLRTGVGSNQPQHF TGTGCCAGCAGCTTGAGGACAGGGGTGGGTAGCAATCAGCCCCAGCATTTT many TRBJ1-5 TRBD1 TRBV5-6
CASSVAGSGGTDTQYF TGTGCCAGCAGCGTAGCTGGTAGCGGGGGGACAGATACGCAGTATTTT few TRBJ2-3 TRBD2 TRBV9
CASSLGLAGGPSETQYF TGTGCCAGCAGCTTAGGGCTAGCGGGAGGGCCGAGCGAGACCCAGTACTTC many TRBJ2-5 TRBD2 TRBV7-2
CASSLVGTGYEQYF TGTGCCAGCAGTTTGGTGGGGACAGGCTACGAGCAGTACTTC many TRBJ2-7 TRBD1 TRBV28
CAISESRGSNQPQHF TGTGCCATCAGTGAGTCCCGCGGCAGCAATCAGCCCCAGCATTTT many TRBJ1-5 NA TRBV10-3
CASNPWGGQGAAEAFF TGTGCCAGCAACCCTTGGGGCGGGCAGGGGGCGGCTGAAGCTTTCTTT many TRBJ1-1 TRBD1 TRBV28
CASSLRLAGVDDEQFF TGTGCCAGCAGCTTAAGATTAGCGGGAGTTGATGATGAGCAGTTCTTC many TRBJ2-1 TRBD2 TRBV7-6
CASSLSGSDTGELFF TGTGCCAGCAGCCTATCAGGGTCGGACACCGGGGAGCTGTTTTTT NA TRBJ2-2 NA TRBV11-2
CASSLGGRSYEQYF TGTGCCAGCAGCTTAGGAGGGCGCTCCTACGAGCAGTACTTC few TRBJ2-7 NA TRBV7-2
CASSNQVQGSYEQYF TGTGCCAGCAGCAACCAAGTCCAGGGGTCCTACGAGCAGTACTTC few TRBJ2-7 NA TRBV7-9
CASSQGRDYLTDTQYF TGTGCCAGCAGCCAGGGCCGGGACTACCTCACAGATACGCAGTATTTT few TRBJ2-3 TRBD2 TRBV4-2
CSVAGGWGNEQFF TGCAGCGTCGCAGGGGGCTGGGGCAATGAGCAGTTCTTC many TRBJ2-1 TRBD1 TRBV29-1
CASSLIQGYGLKNTEAFF TGTGCCAGCAGCTTAATTCAGGGGTACGGGTTAAAGAACACTGAAGCTTTCTTT many TRBJ1-1 NA TRBV5-8
CASSEQGVVGSAFF TGTGCCAGTAGCGAACAGGGGGTGGTAGGTTCGGCTTTCTTT few TRBJ1-1 TRBD1 TRBV19